A single sample is the source of the 19 T cell receptor beta chains below, sequenced in a study of cytomegalovirus exposure and HLA in healthy donors. PCR involved 60 Vbeta and 13 Jbeta primers. The assay was immunoSEQ multiplex PCR, and TCRdb's table has in-frame clones only and misses some. The sample yields under 250,000 clones, about 72% seen once. The sample consisted of PBMCs. The receptors were gathered from a male donor in good health and CMV-seronegative.

The chain recombines TRBV6-5 with TRBJ2-5, with TRBD2 matching over 14 bases. This CDR3 has 15 residues. Per the germline V gene, CDR1 is MNHEY and CDR2 is SVGAGI. V shed 6 bases, J shed 3 bases, and the junction held 3 bases outside the gene matches. DNA of the CDR3: TGTGCCAGCAGGGGACTAGCGGGAGCGGAAGAGACCCAGTACTTC. This encodes CASRGLAGAEETQYF.

The chain joins TRBV18 to TRBJ2-1, with 10 bases identical to TRBD2. The CDR3 consists of 13 residues. From germline, CDR1 is KGHSH and CDR2 LQKENI. With 4 bases clipped from V and 7 bases from J, the junction kept 1 base outside the gene matches. This CDR3 reads CASSRAGGNEQFF. The CDR3 DNA reads as TGTGCCAGCTCACGAGCGGGAGGGAATGAGCAGTTCTTC.

The chain has TRBV28 and TRBJ2-4; 7 bases line up with TRBD2. The CDR3 is 15 amino acids. Germline V gives CDR1 MDHEN, CDR2 SYDVKM. J lost 0 bases, V lost 4 bases, and 3 bases had no gene match. CDR3 coding DNA: TGTGCCAGCAGTTCTCTAGCGGTAGCCAAAAACATTCAGTACTTC. Amino acid sequence: CASSSLAVAKNIQYF.

This clone was counted a single time. The chain uses TRBV4-1 and TRBJ2-3; TRBD2 matches 11 bases. Germline CDR1 and CDR2: MGHRA and YSYEKL. The CDR3 is made up of 17 amino acids. V dropped 0 bases and J dropped 4; count of bases not matched to a gene: 6. CDR3 loop: CASSQDIAGGVADTQYF. Here the CDR3 DNA reads TGCGCCAGCAGCCAAGATATAGCGGGAGGGGTCGCAGATACGCAGTATTTT.

The chain couples TRBV5-1 to TRBJ2-5, with TRBD2 identical over 10 bases. V was clipped by 5 bases and J by 5 bases; unmatched bases: 6. Germline loops: CDR1 SGHRS, CDR2 YFSETQ. CDR3 length: 14 amino acids. In DNA form, the CDR3 reads TGCGCCAGCAGGGAGCGGGAGGGCCCTGAGACCCAGTACTTC. This gives the protein CASREREGPETQYF.

This rearrangement joins TRBV28 to TRBJ1-1, with TRBD1 as a possible D gene (5 bases). The V end was cut by 4 bases, the J end by 3 bases, with 12 bases between. The CDR3 sequence is 14 residues long. Germline-derived CDR1 and CDR2 are MDHEN and SYDVKM. The CDR3 DNA sequence: TGTGCCAGCAGTTCGACAGCAGAATACACTGAAGCTTTCTTT. Protein: CASSSTAEYTEAFF. Variable domain in full (rest from reference TRBV28 and TRBJ1-1): DVKVTQSSRYLVKRTGEKVFLECVQDMDHENMFWYRQDPGLGLRLIYFSYDVKMKEKGDIPEGYSVSREKKERFSLILESASTNQTSMYLCASSSTAEYTEAFFGQGTRLTVV.

The V call is TRBV5-6, the J call TRBJ1-6; 7 nucleotides agree with TRBD1. Germline CDR1 SGHDT, CDR2 YYEEEE. The CDR3 sequence is 15 residues long. V dropped 1 base and J dropped 7; count of bases not matched to a gene: 5. CDR3 sequence (DNA): TGTGCCAGCAGCTTGATTACAGGGGCGAATTCACCCCTCCACTTT. Amino acid sequence: CASSLITGANSPLHF.

The gene calls are TRBV28 and TRBJ2-6; no clear D. Trimming cost V 5 bases and J 2 bases, with 13 bases left between them. This CDR3 is built from 16 residues. From germline, CDR1 is MDHEN and CDR2 SYDVKM. The CDR3 region has the DNA TGTGCCAGCAGTGGTCCCCTAGGTCCTGGGGCCAACGTCCTGACTTTC. Amino acids: CASSGPLGPGANVLTF.

The rearrangement joins TRBV5-6 to TRBJ2-2; 9 bases agree with TRBD1. Trimming cost V 7 bases and J 4 bases; bases outside gene matches: 5. The CDR3 consists of 14 residues. CDR1 SGHDT and CDR2 YYEEEE come from the germline V gene. The CDR3 DNA sequence: TGTGCCAGCCGGAGGGACAGGGTCACCGGGGAGCTGTTTTTT. This encodes CASRRDRVTGELFF.

The genes are TRBV19 and TRBJ1-1; TRBD1 is a possible D gene (6 bases). The CDR3 has 13 residues. Germline V gene sequence: CDR1 LNHDA, CDR2 SQIVND (reference sequence). Trimming took 9 bases from V and 0 from J, leaving 11 bases between them. CDR3 amino acids: CASQGQMNTEAFF. The CDR3 nucleotides are TGTGCCAGCCAAGGACAGATGAACACTGAAGCTTTCTTT.

This chain joins TRBV19 and TRBJ2-1; TRBD2 matches 12 bases. The CDR3 length is 15 residues. Germline V gene sequence: CDR1 LNHDA, CDR2 SQIVND (reference sequence). V gave up 7 bases and J gave up 0 bases; unmatched junction bases: 1. CDR3 coding DNA: TGTGCCAGTACTAGCGGGAGGGCCTCCTACAATGAGCAGTTCTTC. It yields the protein CASTSGRASYNEQFF. The whole variable domain, filled in from reference TRBV19 and TRBJ2-1, reads DGGITQSPKYLFRKEGQNVTLSCEQNLNHDAMYWYRQDPGQGLRLIYYSQIVNDFQKGDIAEGYSVSREKKESFPLTVTSAQKNPTAFYLCASTSGRASYNEQFFGPGTRLTVL.

The V and J genes are TRBV25-1 and TRBJ1-6; D possibly corresponds to TRBD1 (6 bases). The V gene lost 2 bases and the J gene lost 7 bases, with 9 bases spanning the gap. From germline, CDR1 is MGHDK and CDR2 SYGVNS. This CDR3 is built from 14 residues. The CDR3 bases are TGTGCCAGCAGTGAAAGTGACAGGAATTCACCCCTCCACTTT. It codes for CASSESDRNSPLHF.

V is TRBV19 and J is TRBJ1-1; D remains ambiguous. CDR3 length equals 18 residues. The V gene lost 5 bases and the J gene lost 5 bases, with 27 bases spanning the gap. Germline CDR1 LNHDA, CDR2 SQIVND (reference sequence). Here the CDR3 DNA reads TGTGCCAGTAGTCGAGGCGGGAGCGACACTCCGGCTCGAACTGAAGCTTTCTTT. Translating gives CASSRGGSDTPARTEAFF.

The CDR3 bases are TGCGCCAGCAGCCAAGAAGAGCGGGAGGGCCTGCTTGATGAGCAGTTCTTC. Its translation is CASSQEEREGLLDEQFF. The rearrangement uses TRBV4-1 and TRBJ2-1, with TRBD2 matching 10 bases. The CDR3 extends over 17 amino acids. With V trimmed by 0 bases and J by 8 bases, 10 bases remained unmatched. Looked up from germline, CDR1 is MGHRA and CDR2 is YSYEKL.

This clone has just a few counts. The chain joins TRBV19 to TRBJ2-7, with D maybe TRBD2 (5 bases). Per the germline V gene, CDR1 is LNHDA and CDR2 is SQIVND (reference sequence). Trimming left V 3 bases short and J 0 bases short, with 12 bases between. This CDR3 contains 15 residues. The CDR3 loop reads CASSIFGVSSYEQYF. CDR3 DNA sequence: TGTGCCAGTAGTATTTTCGGGGTGAGCTCCTACGAGCAGTACTTC.

The V gene is TRBV28, the J gene TRBJ1-5, with 8 nucleotides matching TRBD1. Germline V gene sequence: CDR1 MDHEN, CDR2 SYDVKM. This CDR3 has 15 amino acids. J lost 2 bases, V lost 3 bases, and 3 bases had no gene match. The CDR3 DNA reads as TGTGCCAGCAGTTTCTCAGGGGGCCGCAATCAGCCCCAGCATTTT. It encodes CASSFSGGRNQPQHF.

This chain links TRBV27 with TRBJ1-1; D is perhaps TRBD1 (5 bases). CDR3 length: 12 amino acids. The germline V gene has CDR1 MNHEY and CDR2 SMNVEV (reference sequence). Trimming left V 8 bases short and J 11 bases short, with 18 bases between. As DNA, the CDR3 is TGTGCCAGCTCCAGGCATGGGGGAGGCGCTTTCTTT. This codes for CASSRHGGGAFF.

The gene calls are TRBV10-1 and TRBJ1-1, with a possible D match to TRBD1 (5 bases). V lost 3 bases and J lost 7, with 9 bases in between. The CDR3 spans 12 residues. The germline V gene encodes CDR1 WNHNN and CDR2 SYGVQD (reference sequence). CDR3 region: CASSDRQSEAFF. CDR3 coding DNA: TGCGCCAGCAGTGATCGACAGAGTGAAGCTTTCTTT.

J is TRBJ2-1 and V is TRBV7-2, with TRBD1 matching 7 bases. The CDR3 runs to 13 residues. The trim removed 5 bases at V and 2 bases at J, leaving 0 bases unmatched. From germline, CDR1 is SGHTA and CDR2 FQGNSA. Written as DNA, the CDR3 is TGTGCCAGCAGCGGACAGGCCTACAATGAGCAGTTCTTC. Encoded protein: CASSGQAYNEQFF.